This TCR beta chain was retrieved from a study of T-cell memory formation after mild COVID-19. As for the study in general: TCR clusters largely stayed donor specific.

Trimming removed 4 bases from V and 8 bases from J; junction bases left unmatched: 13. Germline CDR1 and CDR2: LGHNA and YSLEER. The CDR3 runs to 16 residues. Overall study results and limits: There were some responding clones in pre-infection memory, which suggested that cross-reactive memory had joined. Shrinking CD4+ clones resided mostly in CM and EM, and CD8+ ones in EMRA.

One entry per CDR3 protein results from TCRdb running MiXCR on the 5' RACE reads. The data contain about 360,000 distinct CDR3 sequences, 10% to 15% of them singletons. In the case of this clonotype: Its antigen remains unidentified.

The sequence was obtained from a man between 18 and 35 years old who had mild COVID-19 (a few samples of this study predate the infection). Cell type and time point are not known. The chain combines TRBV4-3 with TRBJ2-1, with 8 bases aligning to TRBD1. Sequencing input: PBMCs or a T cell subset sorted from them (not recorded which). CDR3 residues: CASSRRQGSTLDEQFF. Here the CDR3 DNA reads TGCGCCAGCAGCCGACGACAGGGGTCAACGTTGGATGAGCAGTTCTTC.